This T cell receptor (beta chain) came from a study of blood T cell repertoires in COVID-19. Background on the study: COVID-19 samples, acute and convalescent, were from the United States, Italy and Spain. T cells, B-cell-depleted T cells, or PBMCs provided the cDNA or gDNA that served as material.

Original handling: Amplification with reference gene primers provided the estimates of nucleated cell counts. Assay used: immunoSEQ multiplex PCR; TCRdb lists only in-frame clones, some missing. V and J calls plus clone size are reproduced from that table; the DNA served to infer D and trimming. The sample has tens of thousands of clones, roughly nine tenths seen once. Germline lookup yields CDR1 SGHTA and CDR2 FQGNSA. This CDR3 region has 15 residues. After removal of 2 bases from V and 4 bases from J, the junction contained 4 bases not matched to a gene. The gene calls are TRBV7-2 and TRBJ2-7, with 11 bases identical to TRBD1. The sequenced sample was peripheral blood. The origin of this receptor is a man aged 55 to 69 with COVID-19, enrolled during active disease. CDR3 in amino acids: CASSLLGQGAYEQYF. CDR3 coding DNA: TGTGCCAGCAGCTTATTAGGACAGGGGGCATACGAGCAGTACTTC.